This T cell receptor (beta chain) was identified in a study of blood T cell repertoires in COVID-19. About the research overall: Acute and convalescent COVID-19 specimens originated in the United States, Italy and Spain.

Germline V gene lookup returns CDR1 SEHNR and CDR2 FQNEAQ (reference sequence). The trim removed 1 base at V and 4 bases at J, leaving 11 bases unmatched. This CDR3 has 17 amino acids. Authors' analysis steps: Amplification of reference gene primers provided the estimated nucleated cell counts. The data were produced by immunoSEQ multiplex PCR, yet TCRdb's version contains in-frame clones alone and is incomplete. V, J and clone size were drawn from that table, and D and trimming were deduced from the DNA. In the table there are around 130,000 clones, about 90% of which are singletons. The receptor was derived from a woman between 45 and 65 years old who had recovered from COVID-19. The sequenced material came from peripheral blood. This rearrangement joins TRBV7-9 to TRBJ2-7, with 9 bases matching TRBD1. The CDR3 nucleotides read TGTGCCAGCAGCTTAGTTCCCCGGACAGGGGTATGGTACGAGCAGTACTTC. This codes for CASSLVPRTGVWYEQYF. Looking up the rest from reference TRBV7-9 and TRBJ2-7 gives the full variable domain: DTGVSQNPRHKITKRGQNVTFRCDPISEHNRLYWYRQTLGQGPEFLTYFQNEAQLEKSRLLSDRFSAERPKGSFSTLEIQRTEQGDSAMYLCASSLVPRTGVWYEQYFGPGTRLTVT.